This is a list of T cell receptor beta chains from one sample in a study of T cells after yellow fever vaccination. TCRdb called the 5' RACE reads again in MiXCR, with one record for every CDR3 protein. The data hold 300,000 to 350,000 distinct CDR3 sequences, with approximately 3.9% observed a single time. The source material was PBMCs, sampled 5 days after the yellow fever booster vaccination. The receptors come from a man aged 18 to 30 who received the YFV17D yellow fever vaccine. CDR3s include the opening cysteine and the closing phenylalanine or tryptophan. The D gene is left open where the match is weak. Some rows have no size entry. The others give once, few or many, or a class for an expanded clone.

size	V	D	length	J	DNA	CDR3
.	TRBV11-3	.	17	TRBJ2-2	TGTGCCAGCAGCTATCAGACAGGGAGGGGGAACACCGGGGAGCTGTTTTTT	CASSYQTGRGNTGELFF
.	TRBV7-9	.	16	TRBJ1-1	TGTGCCAGCAGCTTAGCGATGGGGGGCCGGGGTACTGAAGCTTTCTTT	CASSLAMGGRGTEAFF
many	TRBV2	TRBD2	17	TRBJ2-1	TGTGCCAGCAGTCCCACGGGACTAGCGGGGGGGTACAATGAGCAGTTCTTC	CASSPTGLAGGYNEQFF
.	TRBV7-9	.	14	TRBJ2-5	TGTGCCAGCAGCTTAGAAAAGGCGAAAGAGACCCAGTACTTC	CASSLEKAKETQYF
.	TRBV25-1	.	15	TRBJ1-4	TGTGCCAGCAGCGGACCCACTACAACTAATGAAAAACTGTTTTTT	CASSGPTTTNEKLFF
.	TRBV3-1	TRBD1	15	TRBJ1-2	TGTGCCAGCAGCCAAGATGGGACAGCTAACTATGGCTACACCTTC	CASSQDGTANYGYTF
many	TRBV5-6	.	14	TRBJ1-1	TGTGCCAGCAGAACCGGGACCCTGAACACTGAAGCTTTCTTT	CASRTGTLNTEAFF
few	TRBV7-2	.	15	TRBJ2-7	TGTGCCAGCAGTCCCGGGGGGCACCCGACCTACGAGCAGTACTTC	CASSPGGHPTYEQYF
.	TRBV7-9	TRBD2	15	TRBJ2-3	TGTGCCAGCAGCTTACCGGGACTAGTCTCAGATACGCAGTATTTT	CASSLPGLVSDTQYF
many	TRBV5-1	TRBD2	16	TRBJ2-3	TGCGCCAGCAGCTTGGAGACTAGCGGGGTTACAGATACGCAGTATTTT	CASSLETSGVTDTQYF
.	TRBV6-5	TRBD1	16	TRBJ2-2	TGTGCCAGCAGTTCAAACAGGGGTCCAAACACCGGGGAGCTGTTTTTT	CASSSNRGPNTGELFF
.	TRBV7-6	.	16	TRBJ1-4	TGTGCCAGCAGCTTAGCCCGGACGGAGTATAATGAAAAACTGTTTTTT	CASSLARTEYNEKLFF
.	TRBV10-3	.	13	TRBJ1-6	TGTGCCATCAGAGACACGTCCGATTCACCCCTCCACTTT	CAIRDTSDSPLHF
few	TRBV10-3	TRBD2	14	TRBJ2-7	TGTGCCACAGAAAGAGCGGGGACTCGGTACGAGCAGTACTTC	CATERAGTRYEQYF
few	TRBV7-2	TRBD2	16	TRBJ2-3	TGTGCCAGCAGCTTCCCGCTTTGGCTAGCGGGGGGTTTGCAGTATTTT	CASSFPLWLAGGLQYF
many	TRBV7-2	.	14	TRBJ2-3	TGTGCCAGCAGACGGGGGCCTGGGTCAGATACGCAGTATTTT	CASRRGPGSDTQYF
many	TRBV7-9	.	15	TRBJ1-2	TGTGCCAGCAGCTTAGTAGGAGGTCGAGACTATGGCTACACCTTC	CASSLVGGRDYGYTF
many	TRBV24-1	.	17	TRBJ2-1	TGTGCCACCAGTGATTTGAGGGAAATAAGCTCCTACAATGAGCAGTTCTTC	CATSDLREISSYNEQFF
many	TRBV5-1	.	15	TRBJ1-1	TGCGCCAGCAGGGTGGGCCTATCTCAACGGGGTGAAGCTTTCTTT	CASRVGLSQRGEAFF
many	TRBV4-3	.	14	TRBJ2-2	TGCGCCAGCAGCCAAGTTTGGTACACCGGGGAGCTGTTTTTT	CASSQVWYTGELFF
few	TRBV7-9	.	12	TRBJ1-1	TGTGCCAGCAGACAGGTTCTCGTCGAAGCTTTCTTT	CASRQVLVEAFF
few	TRBV12-3/TRBV12-4	.	16	TRBJ1-5	TGTGCCAGCAGTTTAGGATATACAGGTTACAATCAGCCCCAGCATTTT	CASSLGYTGYNQPQHF
few	TRBV11-2	.	15	TRBJ2-1	TGTGCCAGCAGCTTAGTGGGTAGGCGGGACGGGGAGCAGTTCTTC	CASSLVGRRDGEQFF
few	TRBV20-1	.	17	TRBJ1-6	TGCAGTGCCCTCCGAACAGCTACAGGTTTCTATAATTCACCCCTCCACTTT	CSALRTATGFYNSPLHF
many	TRBV6-5	.	13	TRBJ2-7	TGTGCCAGCAGTTACGACAGAACCTACGAGCAGTACTTC	CASSYDRTYEQYF
many	TRBV5-1	TRBD1	15	TRBJ2-7	TGCGCCAGCAGACCCGGGACAGGGAGCATCTACGAGCAGTACTTC	CASRPGTGSIYEQYF
few	TRBV9	TRBD1	16	TRBJ2-3	TGTGCCAGCAGCAAGGACAGGGGGGAGAGCACAGATACGCAGTATTTT	CASSKDRGESTDTQYF
few	TRBV28	TRBD1	15	TRBJ1-3	TGTGCCAGCAGGGAACAGGGGGCCACTGGAAACACCATATATTTT	CASREQGATGNTIYF
few	TRBV7-2	TRBD2	16	TRBJ2-3	TGTGCCAGCAGCCCACCAGGGACTAGGAGTGTATATACGCAGTATTTT	CASSPPGTRSVYTQYF
.	TRBV7-9	.	16	TRBJ1-1	TGTGCCAGCAGCAACTCCTTGGGACCTTCTGGATCTGAAGCTTTCTTT	CASSNSLGPSGSEAFF
few	TRBV4-3	.	14	TRBJ1-6	TGCGCCAGCAGCCCGACAGGTTATAATTCACCCCTCCACTTT	CASSPTGYNSPLHF
few	TRBV27	.	15	TRBJ2-1	TGTGCCAGCAGTTCCGGGCAAAGCTCCTACAATGAGCAGTTCTTC	CASSSGQSSYNEQFF
.	TRBV24-1	.	15	TRBJ2-3	TGTGCCACCAGTGATGGGACTTTGAGCACAGATACGCAGTATTTT	CATSDGTLSTDTQYF
many	TRBV6-4	.	14	TRBJ2-1	TGTGCCAGCAGTGAAGGGAGTTTATACAATGAGCAGTTCTTC	CASSEGSLYNEQFF
many	TRBV7-2	.	16	TRBJ2-7	TGTGCCAGCAGCTTAGTGTCAGCTGGGGGCGTCTACGAGCAGTACTTC	CASSLVSAGGVYEQYF
few	TRBV20-1	.	15	TRBJ1-5	TGCAGTGCAGACTTTGACGGTGGCGGCAATCAGCCCCAGCATTTT	CSADFDGGGNQPQHF
many	TRBV6-5	.	12	TRBJ2-1	TGTGCCAGCAGTTCCAGGTACAATGAGCAGTTCTTC	CASSSRYNEQFF
many	TRBV6-2/TRBV6-3	.	10	TRBJ2-2	TGTGCCAGCGGATACGGGGAGCTGTTTTTT	CASGYGELFF
many	TRBV18	.	12	TRBJ2-1	TGTGCCAGCTCACCTCAGAGGGATGGCCAGTTCTTC	CASSPQRDGQFF
few	TRBV2	.	15	TRBJ1-1	TGTGCCAGCAGCACCTTCTCGGGGGTGAACACTGAAGCTTTCTTT	CASSTFSGVNTEAFF
few	TRBV5-1	.	13	TRBJ2-3	TGCGCCAGCAGCTTTACGGATATGGATACGCAGTATTTT	CASSFTDMDTQYF
many	TRBV9	.	15	TRBJ2-2	TGTGCCAGCAGCCCAAGAAGGGTGAACACCGGGGAGCTGTTTTTT	CASSPRRVNTGELFF
few	TRBV5-1	TRBD2	16	TRBJ2-3	TGCGCCAGCAGCTTGGCTCAGCGGGGGGGTACAGATACGCAGTATTTT	CASSLAQRGGTDTQYF
many	TRBV20-1	.	13	TRBJ1-1	TGCAGTGCTAGCGGGGCCTCAAACACTGAAGCTTTCTTT	CSASGASNTEAFF
many	TRBV6-5	TRBD1	15	TRBJ1-2	TGTGCCAGCAGTTCCCTCCGGGACAGGGGGATAGGCTACACCTTC	CASSSLRDRGIGYTF
.	TRBV20-1	TRBD1	15	TRBJ2-3	TGCAGTGCTAGAGCTCCGACAGGGCGTCCAGATACGCAGTATTTT	CSARAPTGRPDTQYF
many	TRBV20-1	.	14	TRBJ2-1	TGCAGTGCTAGAGAAGTCTCCCGGGGGCCTGTTTTGTTCTTC	CSAREVSRGPVLFF
few	TRBV7-2	.	14	TRBJ1-5	TGTGCCAGCAGCCCCCAGGGGATCAATCAGCCCCAGCATTTT	CASSPQGINQPQHF
many	TRBV4-3	.	14	TRBJ1-3	TGCGCCAGCAGCCAGACAGACTCTGGAAACACCATATATTTT	CASSQTDSGNTIYF
few	TRBV2	.	14	TRBJ1-3	TGTGCCAGCAGTGAAAGAGGTTCTGGAAACACCATATATTTT	CASSERGSGNTIYF
few	TRBV18	.	14	TRBJ1-1	TGTGCCAGCTCACCAGAATCCCTCCAAACTGAAGCTTTCTTT	CASSPESLQTEAFF
few	TRBV20-1	TRBD1	14	TRBJ1-2	TGCAGTGCTAGAGATGTAGGGGGCGGAGGTGGCTACACCTTC	CSARDVGGGGGYTF
many	TRBV4-3	TRBD1	13	TRBJ1-5	TGCGCCAGCAGCCGAACAGGGGGTCAGCCCCAGCATTTT	CASSRTGGQPQHF
many	TRBV10-3	.	16	TRBJ1-1	TGTGCCACCATGAGCAAAGATGGGGGGGTCGGCACTGAAGCTTTCTTT	CATMSKDGGVGTEAFF